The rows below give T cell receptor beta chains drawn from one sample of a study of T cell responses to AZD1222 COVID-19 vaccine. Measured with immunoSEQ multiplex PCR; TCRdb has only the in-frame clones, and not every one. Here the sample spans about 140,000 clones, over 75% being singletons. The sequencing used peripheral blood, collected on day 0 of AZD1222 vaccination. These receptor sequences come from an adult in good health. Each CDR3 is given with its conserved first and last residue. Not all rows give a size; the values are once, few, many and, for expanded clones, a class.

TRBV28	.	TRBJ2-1	CASSLTFSSYNEQFF
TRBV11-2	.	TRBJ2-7	CASSFLTGSIEQYF
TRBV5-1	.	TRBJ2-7	CASSGGQGSYEQYF
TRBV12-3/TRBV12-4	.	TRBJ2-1	CASSPNRINEQFF
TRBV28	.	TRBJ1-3	CASSLWGQGNGNTIYF
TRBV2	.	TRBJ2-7	CASRGGLAEPEQYF
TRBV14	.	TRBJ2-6	CASSQLGAGANVLTF
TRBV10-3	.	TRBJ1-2	CAISEDGISYRPAHGYTF
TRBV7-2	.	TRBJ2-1	CASSPVVRTSPDNEQFF
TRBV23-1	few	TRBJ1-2	CASSRAYREFGNGYTF
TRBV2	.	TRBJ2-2	CASSRLPTGELFF
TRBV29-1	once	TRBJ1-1	CSTATYIEAFF
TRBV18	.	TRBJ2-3	CASSPQRGDTQYF
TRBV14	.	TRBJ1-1	CASSQRQGAGTEAFF
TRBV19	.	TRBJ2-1	CASSIDAVAYNEQFF
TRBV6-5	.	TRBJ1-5	CASSRGQYSNQPQHF
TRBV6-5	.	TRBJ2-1	CASGPSSYNEQFF
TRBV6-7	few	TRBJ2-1	CASSWPNQGRGSYNEQFF
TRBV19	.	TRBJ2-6	CASRAVTGANVLTF
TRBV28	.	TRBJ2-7	CASSLQPSYEQYF
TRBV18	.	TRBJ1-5	CASSPRYGSNQPQHF
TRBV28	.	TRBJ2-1	CASSPARRVYNEQFF
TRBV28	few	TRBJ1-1	CASSLPRTGQTWTEAFF
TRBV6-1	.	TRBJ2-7	CASSFSGRGYEQYF
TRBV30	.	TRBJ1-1	CAWGPGGAFF
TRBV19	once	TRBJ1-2	CASSSRGTGGQRGYGYTF
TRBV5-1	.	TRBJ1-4	CASSLRGDTTNEKLFF
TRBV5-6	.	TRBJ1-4	CASSFSVGGKLFF
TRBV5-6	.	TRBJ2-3	CASSLIGKLAGTQYF
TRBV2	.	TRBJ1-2	CASRDTGVGGYTF
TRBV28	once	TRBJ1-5	CASSFSEVGQPQHF
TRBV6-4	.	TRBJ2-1	CASSDSRGLAGVNEQFF
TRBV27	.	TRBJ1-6	CASSFARGDSPLHF
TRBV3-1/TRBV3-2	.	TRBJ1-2	CASSQDPQGARVFYGYTF
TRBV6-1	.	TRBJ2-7	CASSEQLAGSYEQYF
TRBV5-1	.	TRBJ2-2	CASASDPRSGELFF
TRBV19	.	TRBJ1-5	CASSIARGFIQPQHF
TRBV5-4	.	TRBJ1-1	CASSWRGTRRGTEAFF
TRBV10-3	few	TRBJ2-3	CAISEGGLRTDTQYF
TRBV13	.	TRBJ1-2	CASSPQQGNYGYTF
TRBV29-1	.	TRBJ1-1	CSAPGQPNAEAFF
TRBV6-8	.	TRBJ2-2	CASSYGDRADTGELFF
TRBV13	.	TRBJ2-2	CASSTTTGELFF
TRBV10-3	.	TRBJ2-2	CAISDSIGGMFTGELFF
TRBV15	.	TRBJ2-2	CATSRGGIGTSLNTGELFF
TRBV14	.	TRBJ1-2	CASRRTGYGYTF
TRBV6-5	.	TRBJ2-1	CASLPPGRYHEQFF
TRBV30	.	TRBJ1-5	CAWSTASRNQPQHF
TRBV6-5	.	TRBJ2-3	CATFRYSGSSDTQYF
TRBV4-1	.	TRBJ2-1	CASSQWGGTSGRNNEQFF
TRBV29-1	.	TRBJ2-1	CSVVRESYNEQFF
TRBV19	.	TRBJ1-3	CASSGSTGASSGNTIYF